Listed here are 21 T cell receptor beta chains from one sample, sequenced in a study of PD-1 blockade in classical Hodgkin lymphoma. Produced via immunoSEQ multiplex PCR; TCRdb's table is partial and in-frame only. This table has 70,000 or so clones, 93% appearing once. The time point was: newly diagnosed, previously untreated cHL patient sample. The sample was peripheral blood mononuclear cells (PBMCs). All receptors derive from a human donor with classical Hodgkin lymphoma.

The V gene is TRBV19, the J gene TRBJ1-4; D is unclear. Germline V gene data show CDR1 as LNHDA and CDR2 as SQIVND (reference sequence). This CDR3 is built from 12 residues. V gave up 1 base and J gave up 11 bases, with 8 bases separating them. The CDR3 is CASSIARAKLFF. CDR3 nucleotide sequence: TGTGCCAGTAGTATAGCACGGGCTAAACTGTTTTTT.

The chain carries TRBV11-3 and TRBJ2-5, with D tentatively TRBD2 (6 bases). The germline V gene encodes CDR1 SGHNT and CDR2 YENEEA. V was trimmed by 3 bases and J by 2 bases, leaving 13 bases between them. The CDR3 extends over 15 amino acids. The CDR3 DNA sequence: TGTGCCAGCAGCTTCGGGAGAGGTGGACAAGAGACCCAGTACTTC. Encoded protein: CASSFGRGGQETQYF.

The V call is TRBV11-3, the J call TRBJ2-1; tentatively, D is TRBD1 (5 bases). The CDR3 extends over 17 amino acids. Trimming took off 4 bases at V and 0 bases at J, with 16 bases between the two ends. From germline, CDR1 is SGHNT and CDR2 YENEEA. The CDR3, as DNA: TGTGCCAGCAGCTCCGGGCAAGGGGCCGGCTCCTACAATGAGCAGTTCTTC. This encodes CASSSGQGAGSYNEQFF.

The chain uses TRBV19 and TRBJ1-1; weak D call: TRBD1 (5 bases). The CDR3 length is 14 residues. Trimming pared 2 bases from V and 11 bases from J, leaving 18 bases between. Germline CDR1 reads LNHDA; CDR2 reads SQIVND (reference sequence). CDR3 residues: CASSIRGLHMVAFF. The CDR3 bases are TGTGCCAGTAGTATAAGGGGACTCCATATGGTGGCTTTCTTT.

This rearrangement joins TRBV6-5 to TRBJ2-5; possible D gene TRBD2, 7 bases. Trimming removed 6 bases from V and 6 bases from J, with 17 bases in between. Germline V gene lookup returns CDR1 MNHEY and CDR2 SVGAGI. The CDR3 extends over 14 amino acids. The CDR3 DNA is TGTGCCAGCAGACCTTCGGGGGGCGAGAAGACCCAGTACTTC. The encoded protein is CASRPSGGEKTQYF.

The chain employs TRBV6-5 and TRBJ2-5, with D perhaps matching TRBD2 (5 bases). V gave up 0 bases and J gave up 4 bases, with 12 bases separating them. CDR3 length: 15 residues. CDR1 is MNHEY, CDR2 SVGAGI, per germline. CDR3: CASSYSMTGIETQYF. The CDR3 region has the DNA TGTGCCAGCAGTTACTCGATGACCGGGATAGAGACCCAGTACTTC.

The gene calls are TRBV5-1 and TRBJ1-6; 10 nucleotides match TRBD1. Germline CDR1 reads SGHRS; CDR2 reads YFSETQ. The CDR3 is 16 residues long. Trimming removed 4 bases from V and 4 bases from J; junction bases left unmatched: 5. CDR3 sequence: CASSPGDRGYNSPLHF. The CDR3 DNA follows: TGCGCCAGCAGCCCGGGGGACAGGGGTTATAATTCACCCCTCCACTTT.

The CDR3 reads CASSRGNGYTF. Written as DNA, the CDR3 is TGTGCCAGCAGTAGGGGGAACGGCTACACCTTC. J is TRBJ1-2 and V is TRBV7-2; TRBD1 might be the D (6 bases). The germline CDR1 and CDR2 sequences are SGHTA and FQGNSA. The germline V and J ends were trimmed by 6 bases and 8 bases, with 10 bases remaining between them. The length of the CDR3 is 11 residues.

This clone has more than one count but fewer than ten. The chain recombines TRBV7-9 with TRBJ2-7; D unclear. The CDR3 has 12 amino acids. Germline V gene sequence: CDR1 SEHNR, CDR2 FQNEAQ (reference sequence). V lost 2 bases, J lost 7 bases, and 9 bases lay in between. The CDR3 reads CASSLSPGEQYF. CDR3 nucleotide sequence: TGTGCCAGCAGCTTATCACCAGGAGAGCAGTACTTC.

The chain uses TRBV6-5 and TRBJ2-7, with D perhaps TRBD1 (6 bases). Germline V gene sequence: CDR1 MNHEY, CDR2 SVGAGI. The CDR3 totals 13 residues. Between the trimmed V and J ends, which lost 5 bases and 6 bases, there was a span of 14 bases. CDR3 sequence: CASSRQGSSEQYF. Written as DNA, the CDR3 is TGTGCCAGCAGTCGGCAGGGGTCCAGCGAGCAGTACTTC.

The CDR3 DNA sequence: TGCGCCAGCAGCTTCGGTTTCGGGGCCTATGGCTACACCTTC. As protein: CASSFGFGAYGYTF. The chain couples TRBV5-1 to TRBJ1-2, with a weak D call TRBD1 (5 bases). V shed 2 bases and J shed 4 bases, with 12 bases lying between them. The germline CDR1 and CDR2 sequences are SGHRS and YFSETQ. This CDR3 spans 14 amino acids.

The V call is TRBV2, the J call TRBJ1-5; TRBD1 might be the D (5 bases). Trimming pared 4 bases from V and 1 base from J, leaving 11 bases between. The CDR3 is 15 residues long. Germline lookup yields CDR1 SNHLY and CDR2 FYNNEI. CDR3 DNA: TGTGCCAGCAGTGTGGGGGGATGGAGCAATCAGCCCCAGCATTTT. This translates into CASSVGGWSNQPQHF.

Points on this clone: The same CDR3 also results from other DNA sequences found in this sample. The rearrangement links TRBV5-6 to TRBJ2-1; D call uncertain. The CDR3 runs to 15 residues. Per germline, CDR1 SGHDT and CDR2 YYEEEE. V dropped 0 bases and J dropped 3 bases, with 10 bases sitting between them. In nucleotides, the CDR3 is TGTGCCAGCAGCTTGGCCGGCCCCATCTACAATGAGCAGTTCTTC. Translation gives CASSLAGPIYNEQFF. Complete variable domain (other parts from reference TRBV5-6 and TRBJ2-1): DAGVTQSPTHLIKTRGQQVTLRCSPKSGHDTVSWYQQALGQGPQFIFQYYEEEERQRGNFPDRFSGHQFPNYSSELNVNALLLGDSALYLCASSLAGPIYNEQFFGPGTRLTVL.

The chain couples TRBV5-5 to TRBJ1-5; D possibly corresponds to TRBD1 (6 bases). Trimming took 1 base from V and 4 from J, leaving 18 bases between them. In germline, CDR1 is SGHKS, CDR2 YYEKEE (reference sequence). The CDR3 length is 17 residues. CDR3 nucleotide sequence: TGTGCCAGCAGCTTGAATCTACAGGGAAGGTCGAATCAGCCCCAGCATTTT. This encodes CASSLNLQGRSNQPQHF.

The rearrangement uses TRBV6-5 and TRBJ1-1, with D perhaps TRBD1 (5 bases). V gave up 5 bases and J gave up 3 bases, with 10 bases separating them. CDR1 is MNHEY, CDR2 SVGAGI, per germline. The CDR3 contains 13 residues. CDR3 sequence reads: CASSRGRDTEAFF. CDR3 bases: TGTGCCAGCAGTAGGGGAAGGGACACTGAAGCTTTCTTT.

This clone was observed a handful of times. CDR3 in DNA: TGTGCCAGCAGCCCACAGGGGACCGGGGAGCTGTTTTTT. Encoded protein: CASSPQGTGELFF. This chain joins TRBV9 and TRBJ2-2; 7 nucleotides align to TRBD1. Unmatched junction bases numbered 2, after V lost 4 bases and J lost 5 bases. The CDR3 spans 13 residues. CDR1 and CDR2 (germline): SGDLS, YYNGEE.

About this clone itself: Within the sample, other DNA sequences also encode this same CDR3. This chain links TRBV5-6 with TRBJ1-1, with D perhaps TRBD1 (6 bases). Trimming took off 0 bases at V and 0 bases at J, with 6 bases between the two ends. The CDR3 has 14 residues. Germline CDR1 and CDR2: SGHDT and YYEEEE. Written as DNA, the CDR3 is TGTGCCAGCAGCTTGGGGGGGCTGAACACTGAAGCTTTCTTT. It yields the protein CASSLGGLNTEAFF.

The chain links TRBV29-1 to TRBJ2-6; D gene ambiguous. There are 16 residues in the CDR3. The V and J ends lost 6 bases and 0 bases respectively, with 15 bases between them. Germline CDR1 is SQVTM and CDR2 is ANQGSEA. Written as DNA, the CDR3 is TGCAGCGTAGGGATAGGTGGCTACTCTGGGGCCAACGTCCTGACTTTC. Translated: CSVGIGGYSGANVLTF.

The chain uses TRBV5-4 and TRBJ2-7; TRBD2 matches 16 bases. V was clipped by 4 bases and J by 0 bases; unmatched bases: 4. Germline V gene data show CDR1 as SGHNT and CDR2 as YYREEE (reference sequence). The CDR3 loop spans 17 amino acids. The CDR3 DNA reads TGTGCCAGCAGCCCGGGACTAGCGGGGGGGAGCTCCTACGAGCAGTACTTC. Amino acid sequence: CASSPGLAGGSSYEQYF.

The chain links TRBV5-4 to TRBJ2-7; TRBD1 matches 8 bases. Germline CDR1 is SGHNT and CDR2 is YYREEE (reference sequence). The CDR3 runs to 14 residues. The V gene end was trimmed by 3 bases and the J gene end by 5 bases; junction bases not matched to a gene: 7. CDR3 region: CASSSDRGTDEQYF. For the CDR3, the DNA is TGTGCCAGCAGCTCAGACAGGGGTACCGACGAGCAGTACTTC.

The chain carries TRBV18 and TRBJ2-5; D gene uncertain. In germline, CDR1 is KGHSH, CDR2 LQKENI. The CDR3 runs to 11 residues. The V end lost 5 bases, the J end lost 5 bases, and 6 bases lay between the germline ends. CDR3 bases: TGTGCCAGCTCATTCAGTGAGACCCAGTACTTC. Translated, it gives CASSFSETQYF.